This T cell receptor (beta chain) was captured in a study of cytomegalovirus exposure and HLA in healthy donors. Study-wide results and caveats: TCR association rates varied by HLA locus in a later analysis, with DRB1 highest and HLA-C lowest. A later analysis by the authors found several of the most significant clusters apparently linked to common viral pathogens.

Researchers ran the PCR with 60 Vbeta and 13 Jbeta primers. As processed by the authors: There were some 87 million unique TCR beta chains by a later count, and approximately 10 million of them were shared. Profiled with immunoSEQ multiplex PCR; TCRdb holds only in-frame clones, not every one. D and trimming were read from the DNA, whereas the V and J calls and clone size are those reported in that table. The sample lists around 150,000 clones, roughly 80% occurring once. From germline, CDR1 is SNHLY and CDR2 FYNNEI. The CDR3 is 16 amino acids. Worth noting for this clone: Its antigen remains unidentified. The junction does not match germline at one end; this may be a read error. This sample includes further DNA sequences coding for the same CDR3.

Sequenced material: PBMCs. The sequence was collected from a middle-aged man in good health and CMV-seropositive. V is TRBV2 and J is TRBJ2-5; TRBD2 is a possible D gene (8 bases). The CDR3 DNA is TGTGCCAGCAGCGAAGCCGGGGGGGGACAGAGGGAGACCCAGTACTTC. Protein: CASSEAGGGQRETQYF.